This T cell receptor (beta chain) was observed in a study of blood T cell repertoires in COVID-19. Study summary: Italy, Spain and the United States were the sources of the convalescent and acute COVID-19 samples. In each case, the material was cDNA or gDNA derived from T cells, B-cell-depleted T cells, or PBMCs.

Per the authors' pipeline: Amplifying reference gene primers gave estimates of nucleated cell counts. Method: immunoSEQ multiplex PCR; TCRdb's copy keeps in-frame clones and lacks some. V and J calls and clone size follow that table, whereas D and trimming were derived from the DNA. The data hold about 220,000 clones, with more than 75% observed a single time. The CDR3 covers 15 residues. V gave up 4 bases and J gave up 0 bases, with 10 bases separating them. Germline V gene data show CDR1 as LGHNA and CDR2 as YNFKEQ. The chain uses TRBV4-2 and TRBJ2-1, with D unresolved. The sample taken for sequencing was peripheral blood. The sequence was collected from a man aged 35 to 55 with active or convalescent COVID-19. The CDR3 sequence is CASSPAMSSYNEQFF. The CDR3 region has the DNA TGTGCCAGCAGCCCTGCCATGAGCTCCTACAATGAGCAGTTCTTC.